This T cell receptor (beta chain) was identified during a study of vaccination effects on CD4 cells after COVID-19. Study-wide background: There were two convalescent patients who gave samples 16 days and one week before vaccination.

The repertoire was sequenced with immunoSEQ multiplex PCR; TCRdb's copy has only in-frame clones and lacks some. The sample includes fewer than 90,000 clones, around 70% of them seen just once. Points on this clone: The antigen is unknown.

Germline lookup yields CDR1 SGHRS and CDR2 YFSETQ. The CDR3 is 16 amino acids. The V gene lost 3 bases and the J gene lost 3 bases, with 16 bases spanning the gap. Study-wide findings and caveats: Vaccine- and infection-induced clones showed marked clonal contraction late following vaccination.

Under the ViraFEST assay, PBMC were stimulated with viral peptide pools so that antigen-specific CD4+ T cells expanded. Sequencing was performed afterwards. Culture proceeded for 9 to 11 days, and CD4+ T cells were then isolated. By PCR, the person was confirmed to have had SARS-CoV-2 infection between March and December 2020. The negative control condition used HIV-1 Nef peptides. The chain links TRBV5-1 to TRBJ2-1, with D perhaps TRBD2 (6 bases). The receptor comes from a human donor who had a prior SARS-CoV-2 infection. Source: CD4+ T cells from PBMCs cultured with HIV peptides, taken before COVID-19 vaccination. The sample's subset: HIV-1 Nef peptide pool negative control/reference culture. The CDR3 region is CASSWEVAANYNEQFF. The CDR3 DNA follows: TGCGCCAGCAGCTGGGAGGTGGCGGCGAACTACAATGAGCAGTTCTTC.